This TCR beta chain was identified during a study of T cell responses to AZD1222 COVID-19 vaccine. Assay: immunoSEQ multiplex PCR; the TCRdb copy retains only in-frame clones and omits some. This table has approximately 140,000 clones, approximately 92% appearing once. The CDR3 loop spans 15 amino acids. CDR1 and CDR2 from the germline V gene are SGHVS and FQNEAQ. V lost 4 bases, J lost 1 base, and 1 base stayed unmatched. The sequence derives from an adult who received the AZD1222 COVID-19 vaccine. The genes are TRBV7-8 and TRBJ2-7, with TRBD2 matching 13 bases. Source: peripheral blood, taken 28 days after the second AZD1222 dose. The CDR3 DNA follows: TGTGCCAGCAGCTGGACTAGCGGGAGTTCCTACGAGCAGTACTTC. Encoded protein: CASSWTSGSSYEQYF.